Listed below are T cell receptor beta chains from one sample, sequenced in a study of cytomegalovirus exposure and HLA in healthy donors. Sequencing used immunoSEQ multiplex PCR; TCRdb keeps in-frame clones, though not all of them. The data contain 70,000 to 95,000 clones, over 75% of them singletons. Sequencing used PBMCs. The source is a man aged 45-60 years in good health and CMV-seronegative. CDR3s include the opening cysteine and the closing phenylalanine or tryptophan. The D gene is left open where the match is weak. A clone size is listed for some rows: how often the clone was seen (once, few, many), or a class if it is expanded.

TRBJ1-5,-,TRBV28,14,-,TGTGCCAGCAGTTGGACTGGCAGCAATCAGCCCCAGCATTTT,CASSWTGSNQPQHF
TRBJ2-3,-,TRBV4-1,15,TRBD2,TGCGCCAGCAGCGCACTAGCGGGGGGGCTAGATACGCAGTATTTT,CASSALAGGLDTQYF
TRBJ2-3,-,TRBV4-2,17,-,TGTGCCAGCAGCCAAATCGGACAGCTTGGGGGCACAGATACGCAGTATTTT,CASSQIGQLGGTDTQYF
TRBJ1-2,-,TRBV6-5,14,-,TGTGCCAGCAGGCCGGGGGGGCTGCTCTTGGGCTACACCTTC,CASRPGGLLLGYTF
TRBJ1-3,-,TRBV5-1,14,-,TGCGCCAGCTCAGAAGGGAGAGCTGGAAACACCATATATTTT,CASSEGRAGNTIYF
TRBJ1-1,-,TRBV28,11,-,TGTGCCAGCAGTTTAGGGAGAGAAGCTTTCTTT,CASSLGREAFF
TRBJ1-2,-,TRBV5-1,14,TRBD1,TGTGCCAGCAGCCAGGGGACAGGGGGCCATGGCTACACCTTC,CASSQGTGGHGYTF
TRBJ2-5,few,TRBV5-1,13,-,TGCGCCAGCAGCGAATTACGGCAAGAGACCCAGTACTTC,CASSELRQETQYF
TRBJ2-2,-,TRBV7-8,17,-,TGTGCCAGCAGCCCAACTGTTGGGGGCGGGGGAACCGGGGAGCTGTTTTTT,CASSPTVGGGGTGELFF
TRBJ2-5,-,TRBV19,15,TRBD2,TGTGCCAGTACTGGCCGGGGGGATAGCCAAGAGACCCAGTACTTC,CASTGRGDSQETQYF
TRBJ2-5,-,TRBV6-1,17,TRBD2,TGTGCCAGCAGTGCCTTGAGGGGTAGGGGACTAGCGGTGACCCAGTACTTC,CASSALRGRGLAVTQYF
TRBJ1-6,few,TRBV6-6,16,-,TGTGCCAGCAGTTACTCGGCAAGCGGATCAAATTCACCCCTCCACTTT,CASSYSASGSNSPLHF
TRBJ2-3,-,TRBV9,16,TRBD2,TGTGCCAGCAGCGTAGAGGGAGCGGGGGTCACAGATACGCAGTATTTT,CASSVEGAGVTDTQYF
TRBJ1-5,-,TRBV6-6,12,-,TGTGCCAGCAGCCCCAGGGAGGATGTGGTACATTTT,CASSPREDVVHF
TRBJ2-7,-,TRBV30,12,-,TGTGCCTGGAGTACTTCTTATTACGAGCAGTACTTC,CAWSTSYYEQYF
TRBJ1-4,-,TRBV6-1,14,-,TGTGCCAGCAGTGAGTCGCAGGGTTATGAAAAACTGTTTTTT,CASSESQGYEKLFF
TRBJ2-7,-,TRBV5-1,13,-,TGCGCCAGCAGCTTGGACGGGAACTACGAGCAGTACTTC,CASSLDGNYEQYF
TRBJ1-2,-,TRBV30,12,-,TGTGCCTGGACACAAACTAACTATGGCTACACCTTC,CAWTQTNYGYTF
TRBJ1-4,-,TRBV7-8,16,-,TGTGCCAGCAGCTTATATTCGGGGGAAATTAATGAAAAACTGTTTTTT,CASSLYSGEINEKLFF
TRBJ1-3,-,TRBV11-2,16,-,TGTGCCAGCAGCTTAGTTTGGCCAGGGGAAGGCGACACCATATATTTT,CASSLVWPGEGDTIYF
TRBJ1-6,-,TRBV27,13,-,TGTGCCAGCACCTATGACAGATATTCACCCCTCCACTTT,CASTYDRYSPLHF
TRBJ1-1,-,TRBV5-1,15,-,TGCGCCAGCAGCGCCCAACAGGGTACGAACACTGAAGCTTTCTTT,CASSAQQGTNTEAFF
TRBJ1-1,once,TRBV7-9,15,TRBD1,TGTGCCAGCAGCTCCGGACAGGGGGTAAACACTGAAGCTTTCTTT,CASSSGQGVNTEAFF
TRBJ2-5,-,TRBV18,16,TRBD1,TGTGCCAGCTCACTACGGACAGGGCAACCCTTTGGGACCCAGTACTTC,CASSLRTGQPFGTQYF
TRBJ2-5,-,TRBV11-1,18,-,TGTGCCAGCAGCTTAGAGGAAGGAAAGCGCCAGTACCAAGAGACCCAGTACTTC,CASSLEEGKRQYQETQYF
TRBJ2-7,once,TRBV28,16,-,TGTGCCAGCAGTTTCCCATCGCCAGCAGGTGCCTACGAGCAGTACTTC,CASSFPSPAGAYEQYF
TRBJ2-5,-,TRBV18,17,TRBD2,TGTGCCAGCTCACCCGGGCTAGCGGGGGGCCGGAAAGAGACCCAGTACTTC,CASSPGLAGGRKETQYF
TRBJ2-4,-,TRBV5-6,13,TRBD1,TGTGCCAGCAGCAGGGGGACAGGAAACATTCAGTACTTC,CASSRGTGNIQYF
TRBJ2-7,-,TRBV7-2,14,-,TGTGCCAGCAGCTCAGGGGCAGGGCGGTACGAGCAGTACTTC,CASSSGAGRYEQYF
TRBJ1-2,few,TRBV6-5,13,-,TGTGCCAGCCGAGGGCAGGCCCTCTATGGCTACACCTTC,CASRGQALYGYTF
TRBJ2-2,few,TRBV2,15,TRBD1,TGTGCCAGCAGGGAGGACAGGGTGAACACCGGGGAGCTGTTTTTT,CASREDRVNTGELFF
TRBJ2-7,-,TRBV5-1,13,-,TGCGCCAGCAGCTTCGTCGACAGCTACGAGCAGTACTTC,CASSFVDSYEQYF
TRBJ2-7,-,TRBV9,13,-,TGTGCCAGCAGCGTAGGTCCCTACTACGAGCAGTACTTC,CASSVGPYYEQYF
TRBJ1-6,-,TRBV30,13,-,TGTGCCTCCCATGTTCACGGGGGTTCACCCCTCCACTTT,CASHVHGGSPLHF
TRBJ1-2,once,TRBV10-3,13,TRBD1,TGTGCCATCAGGGGGACAGGGGATTCTGGCTACACCTTC,CAIRGTGDSGYTF
TRBJ1-2,-,TRBV5-5,15,TRBD1,TGTGCCAGCAGCTGGACAGGACGGCGATCCTATGGCTACACCTTC,CASSWTGRRSYGYTF
TRBJ2-1,-,TRBV2,15,TRBD1,TGTGCCAGCAGTTTCCCCGGGACAGGGGATAATGAGCAGTTCTTC,CASSFPGTGDNEQFF
TRBJ1-1,few,TRBV7-9,15,TRBD1,TGTGCCAGCAGTTCGCCGGGGACAGGGAACACTGAAGCTTTCTTT,CASSSPGTGNTEAFF
TRBJ2-5,-,TRBV4-3,13,TRBD1,TGCGCCAGCAGCCAACACCTCCAGGGGGAGCAGTACTTC,CASSQHLQGEQYF
TRBJ2-5,-,TRBV29-1,15,TRBD1,TGCAGCGTTGTAAGTCGGACAGGGGGCAAAGAGACCCAGTACTTC,CSVVSRTGGKETQYF
TRBJ2-2,-,TRBV7-3,16,-,TGTGCCAGCAGCGCCGCCAGGGCGAGGAACACCGGGGAGCTGTTTTTT,CASSAARARNTGELFF
TRBJ1-5,-,TRBV7-2,15,-,TGTGCCAGCAGCCTCGACAGTTATAGCAATCAGCCCCAGCATTTT,CASSLDSYSNQPQHF
TRBJ2-6,once,TRBV23-1,17,-,TGCGCCAGCAGTCCAAAGGGGGGGACGAGAGGGGCCAACGTCCTGACTTTC,CASSPKGGTRGANVLTF
TRBJ1-1,-,TRBV10-3,16,-,TGTGCCATCAGTGGGGGGAGGACTAGCGGGAACACTGAAGCTTTCTTT,CAISGGRTSGNTEAFF
TRBJ2-2,-,TRBV9,16,TRBD2,TGTGCCAGCAGCGGGACTAGCGGGGGGTTCACCGGGGAGCTGTTTTTT,CASSGTSGGFTGELFF
TRBJ2-7,-,TRBV6-5,12,TRBD1,TGTGCCGCCCGGACAGGGAATTACGAGCAGTACTTC,CAARTGNYEQYF
TRBJ1-1,-,TRBV6-6,14,-,TGTGCCAGCAGTATCCGGGCTCCGGGGACTGAAGCTTTCTTT,CASSIRAPGTEAFF